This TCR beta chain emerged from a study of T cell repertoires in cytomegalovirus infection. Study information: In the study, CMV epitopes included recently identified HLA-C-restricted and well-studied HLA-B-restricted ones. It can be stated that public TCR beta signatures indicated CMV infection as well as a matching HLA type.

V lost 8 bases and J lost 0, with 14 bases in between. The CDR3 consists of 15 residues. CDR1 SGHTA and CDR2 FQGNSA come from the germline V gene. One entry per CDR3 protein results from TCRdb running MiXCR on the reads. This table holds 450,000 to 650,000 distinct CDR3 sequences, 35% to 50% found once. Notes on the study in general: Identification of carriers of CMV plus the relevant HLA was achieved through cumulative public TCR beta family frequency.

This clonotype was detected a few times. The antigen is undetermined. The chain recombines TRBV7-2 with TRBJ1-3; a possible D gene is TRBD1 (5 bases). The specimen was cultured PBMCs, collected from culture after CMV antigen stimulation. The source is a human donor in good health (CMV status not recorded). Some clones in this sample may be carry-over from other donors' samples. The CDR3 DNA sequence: TGTGCCAGCCGGCGGACACGCAGCTCTGGAAACACCATATATTTT. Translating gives CASRRTRSSGNTIYF.